A selection of T cell receptor beta chains follows, all from one sample in a study of long-term antiretroviral therapy in people with HIV. Repertoires were generated with immunoSEQ multiplex PCR, while TCRdb's copy carries only in-frame clones and drops some. The data show nearly 30,000 clones, more than 80% seen once. Specimen: unsorted PBMCs, collected 3.2 years before starting antiretroviral therapy. These receptor sequences come from a middle-aged man with HIV. Each CDR3 is given with its conserved first and last residue. D genes are given only for firm matches. The size of a clone is reported for some rows only, either as once, few or many, or as a class for expanded clones.

TRBV7-2	16	-	TRBJ1-3	-	TGTGCCAGCAGCTTAGCGGTGGCCCGGGGTGGAAACACCATATATTTT	CASSLAVARGGNTIYF
TRBV6-8	14	-	TRBJ2-7	-	TGTGCCACCGGAGGGGTGCAGCCGTCCGGCGAGCAGTACTTC	CATGGVQPSGEQYF
TRBV9	15	-	TRBJ2-5	-	TGTGCCAGCAACCCAGCGGACCCAAGGCAAGAGACCCAGTACTTC	CASNPADPRQETQYF
TRBV29-1	12	TRBD1	TRBJ2-3	-	TGCAGCGTCGACCAGGGGGCGAATACGCAGTATTTT	CSVDQGANTQYF
TRBV5-4	15	-	TRBJ2-7	-	TGTGCCAGCAGCCCTGGGGGTGAGAGCTCCTACGAGCAGTACTTC	CASSPGGESSYEQYF
TRBV10-3	16	-	TRBJ2-3	-	TGTGCCATCAGGACGGGAGCCGGCGGCCGCACAGATACGCAGTATTTT	CAIRTGAGGRTDTQYF
TRBV5-4	16	TRBD2	TRBJ2-3	-	TGTGCCAGCAGCCCCAAGGAGCGGGGGGGCACAGATACGCAGTATTTT	CASSPKERGGTDTQYF
TRBV30	20	TRBD1	TRBJ1-4	-	TGTGCCTGGAAACCGGGGGTTTACAGGGGGCGGGGGACAACTAATGAAAAACTGTTTTTT	CAWKPGVYRGRGTTNEKLFF
TRBV5-1	14	TRBD1	TRBJ2-2	-	TGCGCCAGCAGCCCGACAGGGGACACCGGGGAGCTGTTTTTT	CASSPTGDTGELFF
TRBV29-1	13	TRBD1	TRBJ1-3	once	TGCAGCGTTGGACAGGGAAGCGGAAACACCATATATTTT	CSVGQGSGNTIYF
TRBV10-3	16	-	TRBJ2-6	few	TGTGCCATCAGTGATTGGGGTGGCTCTGGGGCCAACGTCCTGACTTTC	CAISDWGGSGANVLTF
TRBV5-6	17	TRBD2	TRBJ2-7	-	TGTGCCAGCAGGAGTTTTGGTTTCCGGGAGGACTCCTACGAGCAGTACTTC	CASRSFGFREDSYEQYF
TRBV18	13	-	TRBJ1-1	-	TGTGCCAGCCGCGGACAGCTGAACACTGAAGCTTTCTTT	CASRGQLNTEAFF
TRBV9	15	-	TRBJ1-1	-	TGTGCCAGCAGCGGCCCTTTGAGGTCGGGCACTGAAGCTTTCTTT	CASSGPLRSGTEAFF
TRBV6-6	12	-	TRBJ2-5	-	TGTGCCAGCAGGTCGGGGTGGCAGACCCAGTACTTC	CASRSGWQTQYF
TRBV27	15	-	TRBJ2-3	-	TGTGCCAGCACCCCCCTTTTGAGGGGCACAGATACGCAGTATTTT	CASTPLLRGTDTQYF